These 22 T cell receptor beta chains share one sample of origin, sequenced in a study of cytomegalovirus exposure and HLA in healthy donors. The PCR used 60 Vbeta and 13 Jbeta primers. Sequenced by immunoSEQ multiplex PCR; TCRdb stores in-frame clones only, minus some. Here the sample spans roughly 120,000 clones, around 75% being singletons. The sample comprised PBMCs. These receptors originate from a young woman in good health and CMV-seronegative.

This clone has more than one count but fewer than ten. The chain carries TRBV5-4 and TRBJ1-2; D ambiguous. V dropped 0 bases and J dropped 0 bases, with 9 bases sitting between them. CDR1 and CDR2 from the germline V gene are SGHNT and YYREEE (reference sequence). This CDR3 region has 15 residues. The CDR3 DNA follows: TGTGCCAGCAGCTTGGCCGGGGAAGCTAACTATGGCTACACCTTC. Translation: CASSLAGEANYGYTF.

DNA of the CDR3: TGCAGCGTTCGACAGGGGGGAGATACGCAGTATTTT. This translates into CSVRQGGDTQYF. V usage is TRBV29-1 and J usage is TRBJ2-3; 9 bases line up with TRBD1. V was clipped by 5 bases and J by 5 bases; unmatched bases: 2. Germline V gene lookup returns CDR1 SQVTM and CDR2 ANQGSEA. The CDR3 loop spans 12 amino acids.

The rearrangement uses TRBV27 and TRBJ2-2; a weak D match, TRBD1 (5 bases). Germline CDR1 reads MNHEY; CDR2 reads SMNVEV (reference sequence). V lost 6 bases to trimming and J lost 5 bases, with 13 bases between them. The CDR3 sequence is 14 residues long. The CDR3 spells CASRFQGRTGELFF. In DNA form, the CDR3 reads TGTGCCAGCAGGTTTCAGGGTCGGACCGGGGAGCTGTTTTTT.

J is TRBJ2-5 and V is TRBV4-2, with 8 bases fitting TRBD2. The J call is doubtful: the DNA matches TRBJ2-7 better. The germline CDR1 and CDR2 sequences are LGHNA and YNFKEQ. CDR3 length: 17 residues. The CDR3 DNA is TGTGCCAGCAGCCAAGAGTTGTCGGCGGGGGGCCGCCACGAGCAGTACTTC. This translates into CASSQELSAGGRHEQYF.

The chain has TRBV5-1 and TRBJ1-2; tentatively, D is TRBD1 (5 bases). CDR3 length equals 14 residues. Germline V gene lookup returns CDR1 SGHRS and CDR2 YFSETQ. Deletions cut 1 base from V and 0 bases from J, with 7 bases between. CDR3 in DNA: TGCGCCAGCAGCTTGACAGGCGCTAACTATGGCTACACCTTC. This codes for CASSLTGANYGYTF.

In DNA form, the CDR3 reads TGTGCCAGCAGTGACCGGTCGCAGGGTGAGCAGTTCTTC. Translating it yields CASSDRSQGEQFF. This chain joins TRBV2 and TRBJ2-1; possibly TRBD1 for D (5 bases). The CDR3 consists of 13 residues. CDR1 is SNHLY, CDR2 FYNNEI, per germline. V gave up 3 bases and J gave up 9 bases, with 12 bases separating them. The complete variable domain, with remaining parts taken from reference TRBV2 and TRBJ2-1, reads EPEVTQTPSHQVTQMGQEVILRCVPISNHLYFYWYRQILGQKVEFLVSFYNNEISEKSEIFDDQFSVERPDGSNFTLKIRSTKLEDSAMYFCASSDRSQGEQFFGPGTRLTVL.

The V gene is TRBV19, the J gene TRBJ2-7, with 10 bases matching TRBD2. Germline CDR1 and CDR2: LNHDA and SQIVND (reference sequence). The V and J ends lost 3 bases and 3 bases, in that order; junction bases with no gene match: 5. This CDR3 is 15 amino acids long. Here the CDR3 DNA reads TGTGCCAGTAGTATCCTAGCGGGAGAGTACTACGAGCAGTACTTC. Its protein product is CASSILAGEYYEQYF.

The chain employs TRBV18 and TRBJ1-5; a weak D match, TRBD1 (5 bases). Germline V gene lookup returns CDR1 KGHSH and CDR2 LQKENI. The CDR3 extends over 16 amino acids. The V and J ends lost 3 bases and 0 bases respectively, with 12 bases between them. The CDR3 loop reads CASSPLRQSSNQPQHF. The CDR3 DNA reads as TGTGCCAGCTCACCGCTTCGACAGTCTAGCAATCAGCCCCAGCATTTT. The complete variable domain, with remaining parts taken from reference TRBV18 and TRBJ1-5, reads NAGVMQNPRHLVRRRGQEARLRCSPMKGHSHVYWYRQLPEEGLKFMVYLQKENIIDESGMPKERFSAEFPKEGPSILRIQQVVRGDSAAYFCASSPLRQSSNQPQHFGDGTRLSIL.

With regard to this clone: The junction departs from germline at one end; a sequencing error may be responsible. V gene TRBV4-1 combines with J gene TRBJ2-1; D is undetermined. Germline V gives CDR1 MGHRA, CDR2 YSYEKL. The CDR3 is made up of 15 amino acids. CDR3 loop: CASSQDTYSYNEQFF. The CDR3, as DNA: TGCGCCAGCAGTCAAGACACTTATTCCTACAATGAGCAGTTCTTC.

V usage is TRBV10-3 and J usage is TRBJ1-1, with a weak D call TRBD1 (5 bases). The germline V gene has CDR1 ENHRY and CDR2 SYGVKD. The CDR3 sequence is 15 residues long. The V end lost 5 bases, the J end lost 6 bases, and 19 bases lay between the germline ends. CDR3 coding DNA: TGTGCCATCAGTCCACTCCCAATGGGGGAGGCTGAAGCTTTCTTT. Translation: CAISPLPMGEAEAFF.

CDR3 DNA: TGTGCCAGCAGCTTTACGCGGGGTACAGATACGCAGTATTTT. Protein product: CASSFTRGTDTQYF. This chain connects TRBV7-9 to TRBJ2-3, with D perhaps matching TRBD2 (6 bases). This CDR3 contains 14 residues. Trimming left V 3 bases short and J 3 bases short, with 10 bases between. Per the germline V gene, CDR1 is SEHNR and CDR2 is FQNEAQ (reference sequence).

The chain recombines TRBV18 with TRBJ2-5; a possible D gene is TRBD2 (6 bases). The length of the CDR3 is 13 residues. V gave up 6 bases and J gave up 1 base, with 9 bases separating them. Germline CDR1 KGHSH, CDR2 LQKENI. CDR3 bases: TGTGCCAGCTCTTCGGGGGTCCAAGAGACCCAGTACTTC. Residues: CASSSGVQETQYF.

The sample holds one count of this clone. The chain employs TRBV2 and TRBJ2-7, with D perhaps matching TRBD2 (6 bases). The CDR3 spans 15 residues. The V gene's germline CDR1 is SNHLY and CDR2 FYNNEI. The V gene lost 7 bases and the J gene lost 0 bases, with 16 bases spanning the gap. The CDR3 coding sequence is TGTGCCAGCACTCGGGACTCGTACCTCTCCTACGAGCAGTACTTC. Translated: CASTRDSYLSYEQYF.

The CDR3 DNA is TGTGCCAGCAGCTCCATAGCAGGGGCCAGAGGCTCACCCCTCCACTTT. This encodes CASSSIAGARGSPLHF. The rearrangement uses TRBV5-6 and TRBJ1-6, with D maybe TRBD1 (6 bases). The germline V gene encodes CDR1 SGHDT and CDR2 YYEEEE. Trimming cost V 3 bases and J 10 bases, with 20 bases left between them. This CDR3 is 16 amino acids long.

V usage is TRBV6-1 and J usage is TRBJ2-1, with 9 bases that match TRBD2. V dropped 2 bases and J dropped 8; count of bases not matched to a gene: 7. Germline-derived CDR1 and CDR2 are MNHNS and SASEGT. The CDR3 has 15 amino acids. The DNA for the CDR3 is TGTGCCAGCAGTGAAATTAGCGGGAGTATGGATGAGCAGTTCTTC. Its protein product is CASSEISGSMDEQFF.

This clone was detected once. CDR3 sequence (DNA): TGTGCCAGTAGCCGCCCGGGACTTGGGGGCTACACCTTC. Translating gives CASSRPGLGGYTF. The chain carries TRBV19 and TRBJ1-2; TRBD1 might be the D (5 bases). Germline CDR1 and CDR2: LNHDA and SQIVND (reference sequence). This CDR3 has 13 amino acids. V gave up 6 bases and J gave up 8 bases, with 16 bases separating them. Based on the CDR3 plus reference TRBV19 and TRBJ1-2, the full variable domain is DGGITQSPKYLFRKEGQNVTLSCEQNLNHDAMYWYRQDPGQGLRLIYYSQIVNDFQKGDIAEGYSVSREKKESFPLTVTSAQKNPTAFYLCASSRPGLGGYTFGSGTRLTVV.

This clone was detected once. The genes are TRBV4-2 and TRBJ2-1; 11 bases fit TRBD2. With 5 bases clipped from V and 5 bases from J, the junction kept 5 bases outside the gene matches. Looked up from germline, CDR1 is LGHNA and CDR2 is YNFKEQ. The CDR3 is 15 residues long. CDR3 in DNA: TGTGCCAGCAGCACCAGGACTAGCGGGCACAATGAGCAGTTCTTC. The encoded protein is CASSTRTSGHNEQFF.

The V call is TRBV19, the J call TRBJ1-2, with 7 bases matching TRBD1. The germline gives CDR1 LNHDA, CDR2 SQIVND (reference sequence). The CDR3 loop spans 15 amino acids. The V gene end was trimmed by 5 bases and the J gene end by 4 bases; junction bases not matched to a gene: 10. As DNA, the CDR3 is TGTGCCAGTAGTTCTGGAAGGGGGCGGGGCTATGGCTACACCTTC. It yields the protein CASSSGRGRGYGYTF.

This chain connects TRBV5-1 to TRBJ1-1; 9 bases agree with TRBD1. The CDR3 runs 15 residues. CDR1 SGHRS and CDR2 YFSETQ come from the germline V gene. The ends lost 0 bases at V and 4 bases at J; junction bases unmatched: 4. The CDR3 here is CASSLDRGLGTEAFF. The CDR3 DNA sequence: TGCGCCAGCAGCTTGGACAGGGGGCTGGGCACTGAAGCTTTCTTT. Complete variable domain (other parts from reference TRBV5-1 and TRBJ1-1): KAGVTQTPRYLIKTRGQQVTLSCSPISGHRSVSWYQQTPGQGLQFLFEYFSETQRNKGNFPGRFSGRQFSNSRSEMNVSTLELGDSALYLCASSLDRGLGTEAFFGQGTRLTVV.

V usage is TRBV30 and J usage is TRBJ1-2; 7 bases are shared with TRBD1. The CDR3 totals 13 residues. Germline assignment: CDR1 GTSNPN and CDR2 SVGIG (reference sequence). Trimming at V came to 1 base and at J to 5 bases, leaving 4 bases not matched to a gene. DNA of the CDR3: TGTGCCTGGAGTGCCCTGACAGGGTATGGCTACACCTTC. It translates to CAWSALTGYGYTF.

The chain carries TRBV5-1 and TRBJ2-5; D is undetermined. CDR1 is SGHRS, CDR2 YFSETQ, per germline. Trimming pared 0 bases from V and 4 bases from J, leaving 10 bases between. The length of the CDR3 is 14 residues. The CDR3 DNA reads as TGCGCCAGCAGCTTGGTTATAGAAGCAGAGACCCAGTACTTC. The encoded protein is CASSLVIEAETQYF.

The chain links TRBV7-8 to TRBJ2-2, with D possibly TRBD1 on 5 matching bases. V lost 5 bases and J 4 bases, leaving 17 bases between the germline ends. Germline V lookup: CDR1 SGHVS, CDR2 FQNEAQ. This CDR3 is 16 amino acids long. CDR3 loop: CASSPGAQRPTGELFF. For the CDR3, the DNA is TGTGCCAGCAGCCCTGGGGCCCAAAGACCCACCGGGGAGCTGTTTTTT.